Listed below are T cell receptor beta chains from one sample, sequenced in a study of blood T cell repertoires in COVID-19. Sequencing was performed with immunoSEQ multiplex PCR; in TCRdb, only in-frame clones are kept and a portion is missing. The sample contains approximately 400,000 clones, 83% of which appear only once. Sequenced material: PBMCs or T cells enriched from blood (not recorded which). Receptors originate from a woman in her forties or fifties who had recovered from COVID-19. Both conserved end residues are trimmed from each CDR3.

j_gene | v_gene | CDR3aa
TRBJ2-7 | TRBV6-6 | ASNLAAGSYEQY
TRBJ2-5 | TRBV19 | ASSLGGVYQETQY
TRBJ2-7 | TRBV12-3/TRBV12-4 | ASRTDFSEQY
TRBJ1-5 | TRBV30 | AWSVSGDLNQPQH
TRBJ2-5 | TRBV19 | ASSRHQETQY
TRBJ1-2 | TRBV6-1 | ASSEALEAYNYGYT
TRBJ1-6 | TRBV9 | ASSTTIGDYNSPLH
TRBJ2-4 | TRBV19 | ASSISGRGDIQY
TRBJ2-3 | TRBV19 | ASSRDSDTQY
TRBJ1-1 | TRBV30 | ACEDGLGVNTEAF
TRBJ1-1 | TRBV5-1 | ASSLFRGMNTEAF
TRBJ1-4 | TRBV18 | ASSPPTGDYEKLF
TRBJ1-6 | TRBV9 | ASSASGTANSPLH
TRBJ1-5 | TRBV9 | ASSTEQGFPEANQPQH
TRBJ2-2 | TRBV6-5 | ASSWQDTGELF
TRBJ1-3 | TRBV28 | ASSFYRAGNTIY
TRBJ1-6 | TRBV10-3 | AASPPGSPLH
TRBJ1-1 | TRBV18 | ASTWGGDTEAF
TRBJ2-1 | TRBV11-3 | ASSLGAGGHNEQF
TRBJ1-1 | TRBV5-6 | ASSFVPVGTGLNTEAF
TRBJ1-3 | TRBV21-1 | ASSKSRKNRPFSGNTIY
TRBJ1-1 | TRBV13 | ASSIGTGAEAF
TRBJ1-2 | TRBV4-1 | ASSQAVGGYT
TRBJ1-2 | TRBV9 | ASSVAIDSGYGYT
TRBJ2-2 | TRBV7-2 | ASSLGGLGTFNTGELF
TRBJ1-2 | TRBV19 | ASSLRGDGYYGYT
TRBJ1-2 | TRBV4-3 | ASSQDSGWTGKWDYT
TRBJ1-2 | TRBV11-2 | ASSSTPGSNYGYT
TRBJ2-1 | TRBV27 | ASSFMTSGSNEQF
TRBJ1-2 | TRBV25-1 | ASSAWAPNYGYT
TRBJ2-7 | TRBV18 | ASSPLLGVEQY
TRBJ1-5 | TRBV19 | ASSTRDRYSNQPQH
TRBJ1-1 | TRBV10-3 | AISEGTTLGAAF
TRBJ1-5 | TRBV9 | ASSVGTINQPQH
TRBJ2-1 | TRBV4-3 | ASSRQTYNEQF
TRBJ2-7 | TRBV30 | AWSLPQGAKDEQY
TRBJ2-1 | TRBV5-1 | ASSLGLAALSYNEQF
TRBJ1-1 | TRBV5-1 | ASSPELRQNTEAF
TRBJ1-4 | TRBV4-1 | ASSPFGGPNEKLF
TRBJ1-2 | TRBV29-1 | SVEDMGLRGYT